What follows is one TCR beta chain and its context. Its antigen remains unknown. This sample is drawn from a study of T cells after yellow fever vaccination. Across the study: Fractions of low cell number were prepared using SMART-Seq v4 Ultra Low Input. Study-level results: When the response was secondary, it was weaker but reached its peak faster, day 5 versus 15.

The V end lost 5 bases, the J end lost 1 base, and 17 bases lay between the germline ends. The germline CDR1 and CDR2 sequences are SGHRS and YFSETQ. The CDR3 spans 16 residues. TCRdb independently ran MiXCR on the 5' RACE reads; one entry per CDR3 protein. The sample consists of approximately 330,000 distinct CDR3 sequences, about an eighth of them appearing once. Specimen: CD4+ T cells sorted from PBMCs, collected 15 days after the yellow fever booster vaccination. The TCR sequence derives from a man younger than 35 who received the YFV17D yellow fever vaccine. The chain is built from TRBV5-1 and TRBJ2-3; D is possibly TRBD1 or TRBD2 (5 bases each). As DNA, the CDR3 is TGCGCCAGCAGGTCCCCCCGTCGGGGCCGCACAGATACGCAGTATTTT. Residues: CASRSPRRGRTDTQYF.